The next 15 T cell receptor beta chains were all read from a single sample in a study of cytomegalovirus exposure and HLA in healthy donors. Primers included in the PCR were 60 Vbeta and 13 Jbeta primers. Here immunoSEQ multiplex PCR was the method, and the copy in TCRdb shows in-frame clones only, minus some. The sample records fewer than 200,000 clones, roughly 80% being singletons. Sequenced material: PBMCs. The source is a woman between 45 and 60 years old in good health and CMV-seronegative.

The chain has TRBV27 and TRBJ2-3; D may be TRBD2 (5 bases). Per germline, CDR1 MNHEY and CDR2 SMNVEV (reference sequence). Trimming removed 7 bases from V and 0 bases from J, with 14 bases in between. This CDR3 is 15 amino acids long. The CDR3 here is CASTEIRGSTDTQYF. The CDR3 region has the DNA TGTGCCAGCACCGAGATTCGCGGGAGCACAGATACGCAGTATTTT.

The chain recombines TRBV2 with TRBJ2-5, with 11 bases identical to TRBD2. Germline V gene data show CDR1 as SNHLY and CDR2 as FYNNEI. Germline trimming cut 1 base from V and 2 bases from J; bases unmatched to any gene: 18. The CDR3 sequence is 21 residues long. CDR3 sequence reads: CASSEDFGAVRLAGGQETQYF. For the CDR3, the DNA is TGTGCCAGCAGTGAAGACTTTGGGGCGGTTCGGTTAGCGGGAGGGCAAGAGACCCAGTACTTC.

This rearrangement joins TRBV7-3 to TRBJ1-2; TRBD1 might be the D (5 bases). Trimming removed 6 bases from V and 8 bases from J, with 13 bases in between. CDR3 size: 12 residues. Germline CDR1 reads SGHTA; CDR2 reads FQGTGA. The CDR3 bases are TGTGCCAGCAGTTCAGGGATGTCCGGCTACACCTTC. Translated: CASSSGMSGYTF. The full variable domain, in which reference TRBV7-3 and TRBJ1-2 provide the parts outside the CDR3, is GAGVSQTPSNKVTEKGKYVELRCDPISGHTALYWYRQSLGQGPEFLIYFQGTGAADDSGLPNDRFFAVRPEGSVSTLKIQRTERGDSAVYLCASSSGMSGYTFGSGTRLTVV.

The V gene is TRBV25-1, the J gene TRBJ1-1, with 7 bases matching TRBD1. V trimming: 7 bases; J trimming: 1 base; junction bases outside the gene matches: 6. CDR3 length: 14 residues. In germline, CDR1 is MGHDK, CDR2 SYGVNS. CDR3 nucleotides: TGTGCCAGCACCCAGGGGGGAGGGAACACTGAAGCTTTCTTT. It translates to CASTQGGGNTEAFF.

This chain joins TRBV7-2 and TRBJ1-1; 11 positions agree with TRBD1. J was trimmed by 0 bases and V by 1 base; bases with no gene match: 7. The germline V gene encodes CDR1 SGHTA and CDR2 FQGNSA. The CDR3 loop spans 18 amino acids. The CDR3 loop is CASSLVPGQGGMNTEAFF. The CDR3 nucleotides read TGTGCCAGCAGCTTAGTCCCGGGACAGGGGGGAATGAACACTGAAGCTTTCTTT.

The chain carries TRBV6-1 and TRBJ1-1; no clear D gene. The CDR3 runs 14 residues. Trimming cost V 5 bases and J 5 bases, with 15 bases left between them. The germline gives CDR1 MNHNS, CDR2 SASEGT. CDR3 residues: CASSPNPGSTEAFF. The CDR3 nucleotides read TGTGCCAGCAGTCCAAACCCCGGTAGTACTGAAGCTTTCTTT.

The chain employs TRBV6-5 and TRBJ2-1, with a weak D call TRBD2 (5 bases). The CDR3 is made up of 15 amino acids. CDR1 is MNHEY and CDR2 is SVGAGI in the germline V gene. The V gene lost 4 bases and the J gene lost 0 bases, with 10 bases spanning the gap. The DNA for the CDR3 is TGTGCCAGCAGTTCGGGGTCCAGCTCCTACAATGAGCAGTTCTTC. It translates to CASSSGSSSYNEQFF.

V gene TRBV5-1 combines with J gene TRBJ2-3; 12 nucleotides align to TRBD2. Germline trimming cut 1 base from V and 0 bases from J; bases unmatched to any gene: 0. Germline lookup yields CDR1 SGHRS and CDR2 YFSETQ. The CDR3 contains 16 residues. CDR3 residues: CASSLTSGGSTDTQYF. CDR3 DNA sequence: TGCGCCAGCAGCTTGACTAGCGGGGGGAGCACAGATACGCAGTATTTT.

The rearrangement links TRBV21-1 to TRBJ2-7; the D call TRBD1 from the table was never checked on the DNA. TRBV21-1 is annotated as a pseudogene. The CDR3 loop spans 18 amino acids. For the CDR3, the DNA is TGTGCCAGCAGCGAAAAATGCCAGGGGCAACGAGTTGTCCCCGAGCAGTACTTC. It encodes CASSEKCQGQRVVPEQYF.

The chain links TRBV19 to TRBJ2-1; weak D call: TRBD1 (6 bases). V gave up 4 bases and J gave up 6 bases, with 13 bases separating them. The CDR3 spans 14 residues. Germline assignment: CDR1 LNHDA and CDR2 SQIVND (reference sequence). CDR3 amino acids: CASSNEGVPNEQFF. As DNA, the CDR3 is TGTGCCAGTAGTAATGAGGGGGTTCCCAATGAGCAGTTCTTC.

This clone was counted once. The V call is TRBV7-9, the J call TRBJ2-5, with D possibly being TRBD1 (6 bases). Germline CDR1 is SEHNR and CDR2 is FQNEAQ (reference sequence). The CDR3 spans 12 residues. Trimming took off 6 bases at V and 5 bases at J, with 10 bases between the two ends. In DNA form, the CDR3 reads TGTGCCAGCAGTCAGGGGTCGGAGACCCAGTACTTC. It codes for CASSQGSETQYF.

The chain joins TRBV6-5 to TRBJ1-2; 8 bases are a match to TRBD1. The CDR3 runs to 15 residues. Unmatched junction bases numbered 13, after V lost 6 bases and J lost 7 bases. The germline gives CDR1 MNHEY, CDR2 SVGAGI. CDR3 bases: TGTGCCAGCAGCTCTCCTGCAGGGGGCGCGAGTGGCTACACCTTC. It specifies CASSSPAGGASGYTF.

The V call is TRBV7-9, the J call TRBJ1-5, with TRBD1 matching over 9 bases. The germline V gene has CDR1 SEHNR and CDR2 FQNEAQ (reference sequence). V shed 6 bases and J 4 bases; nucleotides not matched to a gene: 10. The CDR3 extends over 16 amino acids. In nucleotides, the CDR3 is TGTGCCAGCAGTGTAAGTGGACAGGGGCCGAATCAGCCCCAGCATTTT. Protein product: CASSVSGQGPNQPQHF.

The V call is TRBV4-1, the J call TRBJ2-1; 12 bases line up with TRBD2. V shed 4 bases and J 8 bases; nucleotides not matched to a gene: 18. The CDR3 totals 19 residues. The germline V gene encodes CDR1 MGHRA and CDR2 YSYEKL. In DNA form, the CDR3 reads TGCGCCAGCAGCCTCCGAACCAGGACTAGCGGGGCCGCCTCGGATGAGCAGTTCTTC. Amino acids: CASSLRTRTSGAASDEQFF.

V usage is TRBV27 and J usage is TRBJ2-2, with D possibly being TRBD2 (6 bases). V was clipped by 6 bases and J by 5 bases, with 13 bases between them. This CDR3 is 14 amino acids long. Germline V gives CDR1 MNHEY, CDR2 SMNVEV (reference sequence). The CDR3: CASRRDSMTGELFF. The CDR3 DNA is TGTGCCAGCAGGCGGGACTCAATGACCGGGGAGCTGTTTTTT.